Listed below are T cell receptor beta chains from one sample, sequenced in a study of T cell responses to AZD1222 COVID-19 vaccine. Sequenced by immunoSEQ multiplex PCR; TCRdb stores in-frame clones only, minus some. The profile covers fewer than 150,000 clones, with about nine tenths appearing a single time and 4.5% to 5% taken by the ten largest. The starting material was peripheral blood, obtained on day 0 of AZD1222 vaccination. The receptor set was obtained from an adult in good health. The CDR3 runs from the conserved cysteine through the conserved F or W. D genes are given only for firm matches. The size field is filled for only some rows; it gives once, few, many or a size class.

>NA|TRBJ1-5|NA|TRBV19
CASSIILGPSNQPQHF
TGTGCCAGTAGTATTATTCTGGGGCCTAGCAATCAGCCCCAGCATTTT
>NA|TRBJ2-1|NA|TRBV23-1
CASIAAGPSDEQFF
TGCGCCAGCATCGCGGCGGGCCCTTCGGATGAGCAGTTCTTC
>NA|TRBJ2-7|TRBD2|TRBV13
CASSLGTSVYSYEQYF
TGTGCCAGCAGCTTAGGCACTAGCGTTTACTCCTACGAGCAGTACTTC
>once|TRBJ1-3|NA|TRBV5-4
CASSLIGNSGNTIYF
TGTGCCAGCAGCTTGATTGGCAACTCTGGAAACACCATATATTTT
>once|TRBJ2-4|NA|TRBV7-2
CASSPGGSRNIQYF
TGTGCCAGCAGCCCGGGGGGCTCAAGGAACATTCAGTACTTC
>NA|TRBJ1-5|TRBD1|TRBV15
CATSTDRGNQPQHF
TGTGCCACCAGCACGGACAGGGGCAATCAGCCCCAGCATTTT
>NA|TRBJ2-1|NA|TRBV9
CASSVVDGGQQFF
TGTGCCAGCAGCGTAGTTGATGGGGGCCAGCAGTTCTTC
>NA|TRBJ2-3|NA|TRBV5-1
CASSLGILVGRHTDTQYF
TGCGCCAGCAGCTTGGGTATTTTGGTCGGCAGACACACAGATACGCAGTATTTT
>NA|TRBJ2-3|TRBD1|TRBV28
CASSFPTGGADTQYF
TGTGCCAGCAGTTTTCCCACAGGGGGAGCAGATACGCAGTATTTT
>NA|TRBJ1-1|NA|TRBV14
CASSHSGAFEAFF
TGTGCCAGCAGCCACTCCGGAGCGTTTGAAGCTTTCTTT
>NA|TRBJ1-1|NA|TRBV6-2/TRBV6-3
CASSTQLNARTEAFF
TGTGCCAGCAGTACCCAACTAAACGCGCGCACTGAAGCTTTCTTT
>NA|TRBJ1-1|NA|TRBV4-3
CASSQVMDIRNTEAFF
TGCGCCAGCAGCCAAGTGATGGACATTAGGAACACTGAAGCTTTCTTT
>NA|TRBJ1-2|NA|TRBV6-2/TRBV6-3
CASSPRQPNYGYTF
TGTGCCAGCAGCCCCAGACAGCCTAACTATGGCTACACCTTC
>NA|TRBJ1-2|NA|TRBV18
CASSPTSRYGYTF
TGTGCCAGCTCACCAACGAGTCGTTACGGCTACACCTTC
>NA|TRBJ2-3|NA|TRBV18
CASSPLVGGTDTQYF
TGTGCCAGCTCACCCCTTGTGGGTGGCACAGATACGCAGTATTTT
>NA|TRBJ1-5|NA|TRBV7-2
CASSLDGNSNQPQHF
TGTGCCAGCAGCTTAGACGGAAATAGCAATCAGCCCCAGCATTTT
>once|TRBJ2-1|NA|TRBV18
CASSPPQGGSYNEQFF
TGTGCCAGCTCACCGCCCCAGGGGGGCTCCTACAATGAGCAGTTCTTC
>few|TRBJ1-2|NA|TRBV7-2
CASSANSGQDYGYTF
TGTGCCAGCAGCGCAAACAGTGGGCAGGACTATGGCTACACCTTC
>NA|TRBJ1-4|NA|TRBV7-2
CASSFQGSGEKLFF
TGTGCCAGCAGCTTCCAGGGGTCGGGTGAAAAACTGTTTTTT
>NA|TRBJ1-3|TRBD1|TRBV28
CASGTGTGGNTIYF
TGTGCCAGCGGGACCGGGACAGGGGGAAACACCATATATTTT
>NA|TRBJ2-1|NA|TRBV4-3
CASSQGPRGAKFF
TGCGCCAGCAGCCAAGGGCCACGGGGGGCGAAGTTCTTC
>NA|TRBJ2-1|TRBD1|TRBV7-2
CASSLAGTGGSEQFF
TGTGCCAGCAGCTTAGCGGGGACAGGGGGATCTGAGCAGTTCTTC
>few|TRBJ2-5|NA|TRBV7-9
CASSLGSQETQYF
TGTGCCAGCAGCTTAGGCTCCCAAGAGACCCAGTACTTC
>NA|TRBJ2-2|NA|TRBV6-2/TRBV6-3
CASSYSTAGELFF
TGTGCCAGCAGTTACTCGACCGCCGGGGAGCTGTTTTTT
>NA|TRBJ1-1|NA|TRBV13
CASNWRNTEAFF
TGTGCCAGCAATTGGAGGAACACTGAAGCTTTCTTT
>NA|TRBJ1-1|TRBD1|TRBV2
CASRGQGYTEAFF
TGTGCCAGTCGCGGACAGGGATACACTGAAGCTTTCTTT
>NA|TRBJ1-3|NA|TRBV7-2
CASSTTGSVTLWNTIYF
TGTGCCAGCAGCACCACAGGGTCCGTTACCCTCTGGAACACCATATATTTT
>NA|TRBJ1-1|NA|TRBV10-3
CAAAGGMNTEAFF
TGTGCCGCCGCGGGGGGGATGAACACTGAAGCTTTCTTT
>once|TRBJ2-5|NA|TRBV19
CASSIDRYQETQYF
TGTGCCAGTAGTATAGACAGATACCAAGAGACCCAGTACTTC
>NA|TRBJ1-4|NA|TRBV2
CASSASRGANEKLFF
TGTGCCAGCAGTGCGTCCAGGGGTGCTAATGAAAAACTGTTTTTT
>NA|TRBJ1-2|NA|TRBV27
CASSLRASGGYTF
TGTGCCAGCAGTTTAAGGGCCTCTGGAGGCTACACCTTC
>once|TRBJ2-1|NA|TRBV27
CASSGVGSYNEQFF
TGTGCCAGCAGTGGGGTGGGCTCCTACAATGAGCAGTTCTTC
>NA|TRBJ2-1|NA|TRBV2
CASSAAGIASNEQFF
TGTGCCAGCAGTGCCGCAGGGATAGCCTCCAATGAGCAGTTCTTC
>NA|TRBJ2-7|NA|TRBV6-2/TRBV6-3
CASSYSRRTEQYF
TGTGCCAGCAGTTACTCGCGCCGAACCGAGCAGTACTTC
>few|TRBJ2-3|TRBD2|TRBV7-9
CASSETSGTDTQYF
TGTGCCAGCAGCGAAACTAGCGGCACAGATACGCAGTATTTT
>NA|TRBJ2-3|NA|TRBV6-2/TRBV6-3
CASSYSGGGTHTQYF
TGTGCCAGCAGTTATTCAGGGGGGGGCACGCATACGCAGTATTTT
>few|TRBJ1-5|NA|TRBV5-6
CASSFGNQPQHF
TGTGCCAGCAGCTTTGGCAATCAGCCCCAGCATTTT
>NA|TRBJ2-2|NA|TRBV5-4
CASSLGQNTGELFF
TGTGCCAGCAGCTTGGGACAGAACACCGGGGAGCTGTTTTTT
>NA|TRBJ1-1|NA|TRBV7-6
CASSPTGNTEAFF
TGTGCCAGCAGCCCCACAGGGAACACTGAAGCTTTCTTT
>few|TRBJ1-1|NA|TRBV21-1
CASSKEREEGPEPVGTSGQAFF
TGTGCCAGCAGCAAAGAGAGGGAGGAAGGACCGGAACCCGTCGGGACGTCGGGTCAAGCTTTCTTT
>NA|TRBJ1-5|NA|TRBV19
CASSSRLEQPQHF
TGTGCCAGTAGTTCCCGATTAGAGCAGCCCCAGCATTTT
>once|TRBJ2-7|NA|TRBV9
CASSSDYEQYF
TGTGCCAGCTCTTCAGACTACGAGCAGTACTTC
>NA|TRBJ2-7|TRBD1|TRBV28
CASSLPTTGYEQYF
TGTGCCAGCAGTTTACCGACGACAGGGTACGAGCAGTACTTC
>NA|TRBJ2-1|NA|TRBV5-1
CASSLDWGLNEQFF
TGCGCCAGCAGCTTAGACTGGGGGCTCAATGAGCAGTTCTTC
>once|TRBJ1-5|NA|TRBV2
CASSELRGSNQPQHF
TGTGCCAGCAGTGAACTCAGGGGCAGCAATCAGCCCCAGCATTTT